What follows are 27 T cell receptor beta chains derived from one specimen sequenced in a study of blood T cell repertoires in COVID-19. Sequenced by immunoSEQ multiplex PCR; TCRdb stores in-frame clones only, minus some. Here the sample spans roughly 230,000 clones, 90% being singletons. The sequencing input was peripheral blood. The origin of the receptors is a woman aged 60-75 years with COVID-19, enrolled during active disease.

The chain links TRBV5-1 to TRBJ2-3; TRBD2 agrees at 7 bases. The ends lost 2 bases at V and 5 bases at J; junction bases unmatched: 8. This CDR3 is built from 15 residues. Germline-derived CDR1 and CDR2 are SGHRS and YFSETQ. The CDR3 nucleotides read TGCGCCAGCAGCTTCACGGGGGGAGGTAGAGATACGCAGTATTTT. This codes for CASSFTGGGRDTQYF.

The genes are TRBV29-1 and TRBJ1-2; unclear D gene. This CDR3 is built from 14 residues. The germline V gene encodes CDR1 SQVTM and CDR2 ANQGSEA. V lost 4 bases and J 8 bases, leaving 20 bases between the germline ends. The CDR3 sequence: CSVVTGVARRGYTF. In DNA form, the CDR3 reads TGCAGCGTTGTGACCGGGGTGGCCCGTCGAGGCTACACCTTC. Supplemented by reference TRBV29-1 and TRBJ1-2, the full variable domain reads SAVISQKPSRDICQRGTSLTIQCQVDSQVTMMFWYRQQPGQSLTLIATANQGSEATYESGFVIDKFPISRPNLTFSTLTVSNMSPEDSSIYLCSVVTGVARRGYTFGSGTRLTVV.

V usage is TRBV5-6 and J usage is TRBJ1-6; no reliable D call. The V gene lost 1 base and the J gene lost 7 bases, with 15 bases spanning the gap. The CDR3 runs to 16 residues. Germline CDR1 reads SGHDT; CDR2 reads YYEEEE. CDR3 nucleotide sequence: TGTGCCAGCAGCTTGAGGCCCCGAGGTGGCAATTCACCCCTCCACTTT. Its protein is CASSLRPRGGNSPLHF.

This clone was observed a handful of times. The chain joins TRBV18 to TRBJ2-7, with a possible D match to TRBD1 (5 bases). The germline V gene encodes CDR1 KGHSH and CDR2 LQKENI. The CDR3 loop spans 13 amino acids. Trimming pared 2 bases from V and 5 bases from J, leaving 10 bases between. CDR3 nucleotides: TGTGCCAGCTCACCAAGACAGATAGACGAGCAGTACTTC. It codes for CASSPRQIDEQYF.

This clone was observed once. The genes are TRBV3-1 (or the pseudogene TRBV3-2) and TRBJ1-1, with a possible D match to TRBD1 (5 bases). Trimming cost V 2 bases and J 7 bases, with 17 bases left between them. CDR1 and CDR2 from the germline V gene are LGHDT and YNNKEL (reference sequence). The CDR3 sequence is 15 residues long. CDR3 loop: CASSQRIRVGDEAFF. The CDR3 DNA follows: TGTGCCAGCAGCCAACGGATTCGAGTAGGGGATGAAGCTTTCTTT.

The CDR3 DNA is TGTGCCAGCACTCCGACCCAGGGTCTGGCGCGCACCATATATTTT. Translated, it gives CASTPTQGLARTIYF. V is TRBV7-2 and J is TRBJ1-3, with a tentative D call TRBD1 (5 bases). The CDR3 has 15 amino acids. Germline CDR1 and CDR2: SGHTA and FQGNSA. V lost 7 bases, J lost 9 bases, and 22 bases lay in between. The entire variable domain, with the rest obtained from reference TRBV7-2 and TRBJ1-3, is as follows: GAGVSQSPSNKVTEKGKDVELRCDPISGHTALYWYRQSLGQGLEFLIYFQGNSAPDKSGLPSDRFSAERTGGSVSTLTIQRTQQEDSAVYLCASTPTQGLARTIYFGEGSWLTVV.

The chain combines TRBV6-2 or TRBV6-3 with TRBJ2-2; 7 nucleotides match TRBD1. This CDR3 has 13 amino acids. With V trimmed by 0 bases and J by 12 bases, 4 bases remained unmatched. From germline, CDR1 is MNHEY and CDR2 SVGEGT. CDR3 loop: CASSYSMTGKLFF. DNA for the CDR3: TGTGCCAGCAGTTACTCGATGACAGGGAAGCTGTTTTTT.

The rearrangement joins TRBV2 to TRBJ1-1; 7 positions agree with TRBD1. The CDR3 runs to 15 residues. With V trimmed by 2 bases and J by 5 bases, 8 bases remained unmatched. CDR1 and CDR2 from the germline V gene are SNHLY and FYNNEI. DNA of the CDR3: TGTGCCAGCAGTGAACAGAGGGGGACAGTAACTGAAGCTTTCTTT. This codes for CASSEQRGTVTEAFF.

This clone was picked up one time. The V and J genes are TRBV5-6 and TRBJ1-1; D is ambiguous. CDR3 length: 14 amino acids. Germline V gene sequence: CDR1 SGHDT, CDR2 YYEEEE. Trimming cost V 0 bases and J 0 bases, with 6 bases left between them. CDR3 in DNA: TGTGCCAGCAGCTTGGCACATATGAACACTGAAGCTTTCTTT. Its protein product is CASSLAHMNTEAFF.

This sequence joins TRBV27 and TRBJ1-5; a possible D gene is TRBD1 (6 bases). CDR1 and CDR2 (germline): MNHEY, SMNVEV (reference sequence). V lost 8 bases and J 4 bases, leaving 18 bases between the germline ends. The CDR3 runs to 15 residues. The CDR3 loop reads CASGNTGGGNQPQHF. The CDR3 bases are TGTGCCAGCGGTAATACGGGGGGCGGGAATCAGCCCCAGCATTTT.

The chain employs TRBV18 and TRBJ1-1; 7 bases line up with TRBD1. CDR1 and CDR2 (germline): KGHSH, LQKENI. The CDR3 consists of 13 residues. J was trimmed by 4 bases and V by 5 bases; bases with no gene match: 4. The DNA of the CDR3 is TGTGCCAGCTCATCCACAGGGGCCACTGAAGCTTTCTTT. Translating gives CASSSTGATEAFF.

V usage is TRBV19 and J usage is TRBJ2-7; D possibly corresponds to TRBD2 (5 bases). Looked up from germline, CDR1 is LNHDA and CDR2 is SQIVND (reference sequence). The CDR3 runs 14 residues. V lost 1 base to trimming and J lost 0 bases, with 7 bases between them. The DNA for the CDR3 is TGTGCCAGTAGTATAGCTCGGGGCTCCTACGAGCAGTACTTC. Amino acids: CASSIARGSYEQYF.

This clone has a single count. The chain joins TRBV6-5 to TRBJ1-1; TRBD1 matches at 7 bases. Germline lookup yields CDR1 MNHEY and CDR2 SVGAGI. Trimming cost V 0 bases and J 4 bases; bases outside gene matches: 2. The length of the CDR3 is 14 residues. The CDR3 DNA reads TGTGCCAGCAGTTACTCAGGGGGCGGCACTGAAGCTTTCTTT. Amino acid sequence: CASSYSGGGTEAFF.

The V and J genes are TRBV11-2 and TRBJ1-3; no clear D gene. Trimming took off 5 bases at V and 0 bases at J, with 8 bases between the two ends. Germline lookup yields CDR1 SGHAT and CDR2 FQNNGV. The CDR3 contains 14 residues. The CDR3 DNA is TGTGCCAGCAGCGGAGGGTTCTCTGGAAACACCATATATTTT. Protein sequence: CASSGGFSGNTIYF.

The chain links TRBV9 to TRBJ1-1, with D possibly TRBD1 on 6 matching bases. Trimming left V 1 base short and J 3 bases short, with 16 bases between. The CDR3 covers 16 residues. Germline V gives CDR1 SGDLS, CDR2 YYNGEE. Here the CDR3 reads CASSVNRDQGYTEAFF. The CDR3, as DNA: TGTGCCAGCAGCGTAAACCGGGACCAGGGGTACACTGAAGCTTTCTTT.

This clone was recorded only once. The chain has TRBV5-5 and TRBJ1-5; 9 nucleotides align to TRBD1. V lost 4 bases, J lost 7 bases, and 6 bases stayed unmatched. CDR1 and CDR2 (germline): SGHKS, YYEKEE (reference sequence). The CDR3 loop spans 14 amino acids. The CDR3, as DNA: TGTGCCAGCAGCCCTTGGACAGGGGCGCAGCCCCAGCATTTT. Its translation is CASSPWTGAQPQHF.

This chain joins TRBV9 and TRBJ1-3; 8 nucleotides line up with TRBD1. This CDR3 is 16 amino acids long. After removal of 0 bases from V and 0 bases from J, the junction contained 2 bases not matched to a gene. Germline CDR1 SGDLS, CDR2 YYNGEE. CDR3 DNA: TGTGCCAGCAGCGTAGGGACAGGGTACTCTGGAAACACCATATATTTT. It yields the protein CASSVGTGYSGNTIYF.

This chain uses TRBV10-3 with TRBJ2-3; TRBD2 aligns across 7 bases. The CDR3 runs 15 residues. Per germline, CDR1 ENHRY and CDR2 SYGVKD. J lost 4 bases, V lost 5 bases, and 9 bases had no gene match. CDR3 sequence reads: CAISLAARGADTQYF. The CDR3 DNA follows: TGTGCCATCAGTCTAGCGGCTAGAGGAGCAGATACGCAGTATTTT.

This clone showed up just a few times. The chain recombines TRBV14 with TRBJ1-1; weak D call: TRBD1 (6 bases). Germline V gene sequence: CDR1 SGHDN, CDR2 FVKESK. The CDR3 extends over 14 amino acids. The V gene lost 0 bases and the J gene lost 10 bases, with 15 bases spanning the gap. CDR3 residues: CASSQEVSGVGAFF. The CDR3 region has the DNA TGTGCCAGCAGCCAAGAGGTGTCAGGGGTGGGAGCTTTCTTT.

The rearrangement links TRBV5-5 to TRBJ1-2, with 9 nucleotides matching TRBD1. The CDR3 loop spans 14 amino acids. Germline CDR1 and CDR2: SGHKS and YYEKEE (reference sequence). V was clipped by 0 bases and J by 10 bases; unmatched bases: 7. CDR3 loop: CASSLAGTGRDYTF. CDR3 in DNA: TGTGCCAGCAGCTTGGCCGGGACAGGGAGAGACTACACCTTC.

The rearrangement uses TRBV27 and TRBJ1-2; the match to TRBD1 covers 8 bases. Germline V gene lookup returns CDR1 MNHEY and CDR2 SMNVEV (reference sequence). The CDR3 length is 13 residues. V was pared by 7 bases and J by 6 bases, with 7 bases of the junction left unmatched. The CDR3 is CASTRTGTHGYTF. The CDR3 DNA is TGTGCCAGCACCAGGACAGGGACTCATGGCTACACCTTC.

The rearrangement joins TRBV7-9 to TRBJ2-1; no definite D call. The germline V gene encodes CDR1 SEHNR and CDR2 FQNEAQ (reference sequence). The V and J ends lost 3 bases and 7 bases respectively, with 10 bases between them. This CDR3 has 13 residues. CDR3 residues: CASSFVVLNEQFF. The CDR3 nucleotides are TGTGCCAGCAGCTTTGTTGTCCTGAATGAGCAGTTCTTC.

This chain links TRBV19 with TRBJ2-5; TRBD1 agrees at 9 bases. V lost 4 bases, J lost 5 bases, and 8 bases stayed unmatched. Germline V CDR1 and CDR2: LNHDA, SQIVND (reference sequence). The CDR3 runs 15 residues. CDR3 bases: TGTGCCAGTAGTACGACAGGGGGTCGGGGGGAGACCCAGTACTTC. Its translation is CASSTTGGRGETQYF.

This clone was counted a single time. The chain joins TRBV6-1 to TRBJ1-5; 7 bases are a match to TRBD1. Germline V CDR1 and CDR2: MNHNS, SASEGT. Trimming cost V 2 bases and J 1 base; bases outside gene matches: 5. The CDR3 sequence is 16 residues long. This chain's CDR3 is CASSEFRGQSNQPQHF. CDR3 sequence (DNA): TGTGCCAGCAGTGAATTCAGGGGACAGAGCAATCAGCCCCAGCATTTT.

CDR3 region: CASLYLGDYYSQGETQYF. CDR3 bases: TGTGCCAGCCTATATTTGGGGGACTACTATTCCCAGGGAGAGACCCAGTACTTC. This chain connects TRBV19 to TRBJ2-5; 7 nucleotides match TRBD2. Germline CDR1 reads LNHDA; CDR2 reads SQIVND (reference sequence). J was trimmed by 4 bases and V by 9 bases; bases with no gene match: 23. This CDR3 has 18 residues.

The chain links TRBV5-5 to TRBJ2-4; 8 positions agree with TRBD1. In germline, CDR1 is SGHKS, CDR2 YYEKEE (reference sequence). Germline trimming cut 4 bases from V and 1 base from J; bases unmatched to any gene: 10. The CDR3 is made up of 17 amino acids. The DNA of the CDR3 is TGTGCCAGCAGCAGGAACCGGGACAGGTCGGCCAAAAACATTCAGTACTTC. As protein: CASSRNRDRSAKNIQYF.

The V gene is TRBV5-6, the J gene TRBJ2-7, with D possibly matching TRBD1 (6 bases). CDR3 length: 13 amino acids. V was clipped by 5 bases and J by 4 bases, with 13 bases between them. Germline assignment: CDR1 SGHDT and CDR2 YYEEEE. This CDR3 is CASSYGQIYEQYF. The DNA of the CDR3 is TGTGCCAGCAGTTATGGACAGATATACGAGCAGTACTTC.